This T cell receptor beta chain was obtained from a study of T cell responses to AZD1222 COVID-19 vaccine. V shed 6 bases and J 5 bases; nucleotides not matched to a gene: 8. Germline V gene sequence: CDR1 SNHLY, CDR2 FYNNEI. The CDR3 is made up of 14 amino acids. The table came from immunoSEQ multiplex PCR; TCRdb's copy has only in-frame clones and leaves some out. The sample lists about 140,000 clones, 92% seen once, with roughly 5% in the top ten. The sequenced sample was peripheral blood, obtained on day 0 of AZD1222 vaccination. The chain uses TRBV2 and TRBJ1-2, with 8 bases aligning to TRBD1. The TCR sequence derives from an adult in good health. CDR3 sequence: CASRGSGQAYGYTF. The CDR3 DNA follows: TGTGCCAGCAGGGGATCGGGACAGGCATATGGCTACACCTTC.